This T cell receptor (beta chain) is drawn from a study of cytomegalovirus exposure and HLA in healthy donors. Study as a whole: A prior analysis found 95 million to 140 million unique TCR beta sequences from some 200 million T cells.

Primers: 60 Vbeta forward and 13 Jbeta reverse. TCRdb's table, derived via immunoSEQ multiplex PCR, lists solely in-frame clones and lacks some. The profile covers around 150,000 clones, with approximately 81% appearing a single time and roughly 2.2% taken by the ten largest. This CDR3 contains 14 residues. Looked up from germline, CDR1 is SGHRS and CDR2 is YFSETQ. Unmatched junction bases numbered 3, after V lost 3 bases and J lost 3 bases. The study's findings and limits: The productive fraction for most TCR beta V segments was about 87% or about 30% in an earlier analysis. While the bulk of TCR sequences proved rare, some public TCRs turned up in many donors.

To note about this clone: Its specificity is not known.

This clonotype was obtained from a man between 18 and 29 years old in good health and CMV-seropositive. The rearrangement uses TRBV5-1 and TRBJ2-3; TRBD2 agrees at 8 bases. Source material: PBMCs. CDR3 nucleotides: TGCGCCAGCAGCTCCGGGGGGGGGACAGATACGCAGTATTTT. Translation gives CASSSGGGTDTQYF.